What follows are 23 T cell receptor beta chains derived from one specimen sequenced in a study of CD8 T cells in ankylosing spondylitis. Findings and limits, study-wide: In ankylosing spondylitis blood, a motif of roughly eight highly homologous TCR beta variants appeared characteristic.

For these receptors, no antigen is known. TCRdb itself ran the 5' RACE reads through MiXCR, one entry per CDR3 protein. The sample lists some 840,000 distinct CDR3 sequences, approximately 12% seen once, with approximately 0.46% in the top ten. Sequenced: blood, either unsorted or a sorted T cell fraction (not recorded which). These receptors came from a male donor with ankylosing spondylitis.

The chain is built from TRBV20-1 and TRBJ2-7; 7 bases map to TRBD1. The junction had 5 bases not matched to a gene; V was cut back by 4 bases and J by 2 bases. Looked up from germline, CDR1 is DFQATT and CDR2 is SNEGSKA (reference sequence). CDR3 length equals 13 residues. CDR3 in amino acids: CSAMWDRAYEQYF. CDR3 nucleotides: TGCAGTGCTATGTGGGACAGAGCCTACGAGCAGTACTTC.

This clonotype was counted between two and nine times. The chain is built from TRBV28 and TRBJ2-1, with D perhaps TRBD1 (6 bases). CDR1 is MDHEN, CDR2 SYDVKM, per germline. Deletions cut 6 bases from V and 9 bases from J, with 18 bases between. The CDR3 runs to 14 residues. CDR3 DNA: TGTGCCAGCAGACCAAACCGGGACAACTCTGAGCAGTTCTTC. As protein: CASRPNRDNSEQFF.

This clonotype was counted at least ten times. The chain is built from TRBV20-1 and TRBJ1-1; 10 bases line up with TRBD1. Trimming removed 5 bases from V and 1 base from J; junction bases left unmatched: 10. This CDR3 is built from 16 residues. Germline values: CDR1 DFQATT, CDR2 SNEGSKA (reference sequence). The CDR3 nucleotides read TGCAGTGCTCCCGGCTGGGGACAGGGGCAGAACACTGAAGCTTTCTTT. Translation gives CSAPGWGQGQNTEAFF.

This clonotype was seen only a few times. The genes are TRBV4-2 and TRBJ2-1; tentatively, D is TRBD1 or TRBD2 (5 bases each). The CDR3 sequence is 15 residues long. Germline CDR1 reads LGHNA; CDR2 reads YNFKEQ. Trimming left V 0 bases short and J 8 bases short, with 14 bases between. The CDR3, as DNA: TGTGCCAGCAGCCAAGAATTGGGACGGAGCGATGAGCAGTTCTTC. Protein product: CASSQELGRSDEQFF.

The sample holds many counts of this clonotype. CDR3 DNA sequence: TGCGCCAGCAGCTTGGCCAGGGCAAACTATGGCTACACCTTC. It specifies CASSLARANYGYTF. The chain carries TRBV5-1 and TRBJ1-2, with D possibly being TRBD1 (5 bases). CDR3 length: 14 residues. Germline V gene data show CDR1 as SGHRS and CDR2 as YFSETQ. Trimming removed 0 bases from V and 2 bases from J, with 8 bases in between.

This clonotype occurred many times. The rearrangement joins TRBV20-1 to TRBJ2-7; 9 positions match TRBD1. V lost 2 bases and J lost 2; bases outside the gene matches: 7. Germline CDR1 reads DFQATT; CDR2 reads SNEGSKA (reference sequence). CDR3 length equals 15 residues. CDR3 DNA: TGCAGTGCTAGAACTCGGACAGGGGATCCCTACGAGCAGTACTTC. Its translation is CSARTRTGDPYEQYF.

This clonotype has only a few counts. V usage is TRBV20-1 and J usage is TRBJ2-7, with 9 bases fitting TRBD2. The CDR3 has 15 residues. Germline-derived CDR1 and CDR2 are DFQATT and SNEGSKA (reference sequence). The junction had 13 bases not matched to a gene; V was cut back by 3 bases and J by 7 bases. The CDR3 DNA follows: TGCAGTGCTAGGCCCGGGGGGACTAGCCCGCGAGAGCAGTACTTC. It yields the protein CSARPGGTSPREQYF.

In this sample, this clonotype turned up a few times. The genes are TRBV4-3 and TRBJ1-6; the match to TRBD1 covers 9 bases. The ends lost 3 bases at V and 4 bases at J; junction bases unmatched: 7. The CDR3 runs to 17 residues. Per the germline V gene, CDR1 is LGHNA and CDR2 is YSLEER. Here the CDR3 DNA reads TGCGCCAGCAGCCAGGACGCGGGACAGGGTTATAATTCACCCCTCCACTTT. Protein: CASSQDAGQGYNSPLHF.

A few counts support this clonotype. This sequence joins TRBV5-1 and TRBJ2-1; the match to TRBD2 covers 10 bases. The CDR3 is 13 residues long. Germline lookup yields CDR1 SGHRS and CDR2 YFSETQ. J lost 8 bases, V lost 3 bases, and 2 bases had no gene match. CDR3 DNA: TGCGCCAGCAGCTCTAGCGGGGGCGATGAGCAGTTCTTC. Translating gives CASSSSGGDEQFF.

The chain combines TRBV12-5 with TRBJ2-1, with 10 bases lining up with TRBD2. Losses at the gene ends were 3 bases for V and 1 base for J; bases not matched to a gene: 18. The germline gives CDR1 LGHNT, CDR2 FRNRAP. This CDR3 has 21 amino acids. CDR3 DNA sequence: TGTGCTAGTGGTTTTCATTTGATCCCGGTGAGCGGGAGGGTGTCCTACAATGAGCAGTTCTTC. This encodes CASGFHLIPVSGRVSYNEQFF. Filled out from reference TRBV12-5 and TRBJ2-1, the complete variable domain reads DARVTQTPRHKVTEMGQEVTMRCQPILGHNTVFWYRQTMMQGLELLAYFRNRAPLDDSGMPKDRFSAEMPDATLATLKIQPSEPRDSAVYFCASGFHLIPVSGRVSYNEQFFGPGTRLTVL.

The J gene is TRBJ2-7, the V gene TRBV30, with D hard to call. The germline V and J ends were trimmed by 2 bases and 0 bases, with 11 bases remaining between them. Germline V gives CDR1 GTSNPN, CDR2 SVGIG (reference sequence). The CDR3 is made up of 14 amino acids. CDR3 protein: CAWSKVRFSYEQYF. The CDR3 coding sequence is TGTGCCTGGAGTAAGGTGAGATTCTCCTACGAGCAGTACTTC.

The gene calls are TRBV7-9 and TRBJ2-2, with D unclear. Looked up from germline, CDR1 is SEHNR and CDR2 is FQNEAQ (reference sequence). Trimming took off 1 base at V and 4 bases at J, with 13 bases between the two ends. CDR3 length equals 16 residues. As DNA, the CDR3 is TGTGCCAGCAGCTTAGTGGACCGGACGACCACCGGGGAGCTGTTTTTT. Protein: CASSLVDRTTTGELFF.

This clonotype has more than one count but fewer than ten. This sequence joins TRBV7-2 and TRBJ2-1; D is unclear. Between the trimmed V and J ends, which lost 4 bases and 3 bases, there was a span of 7 bases. CDR1 SGHTA and CDR2 FQGNSA come from the germline V gene. CDR3 length equals 13 residues. The CDR3 protein is CASSSQYYNEQFF. CDR3 sequence (DNA): TGTGCCAGCAGCTCTCAATACTACAATGAGCAGTTCTTC.

The V and J genes are TRBV5-1 and TRBJ2-2; maybe TRBD1 (5 bases). The V gene lost 4 bases and the J gene lost 3 bases, with 10 bases spanning the gap. The germline V gene has CDR1 SGHRS and CDR2 YFSETQ. This CDR3 has 14 residues. CDR3 amino acids: CASSPGWDTGELFF. CDR3 coding DNA: TGCGCCAGCAGCCCAGGGTGGGACACCGGGGAGCTGTTTTTT.

The V and J genes are TRBV4-1 and TRBJ2-1; 9 positions agree with TRBD2. V lost 3 bases and J lost 5; bases outside the gene matches: 11. Germline loops: CDR1 MGHRA, CDR2 YSYEKL. The CDR3 is 17 residues long. CDR3 residues: CASSQALAGVKDNEQFF. CDR3 coding DNA: TGCGCCAGCAGCCAGGCTTTAGCGGGAGTAAAGGACAATGAGCAGTTCTTC.

This clonotype was found many times. The chain employs TRBV5-1 and TRBJ2-3; 7 bases line up with TRBD1. V shed 7 bases, J shed 4 bases, and the junction held 9 bases outside the gene matches. The CDR3 loop spans 14 amino acids. CDR1 and CDR2 (germline): SGHRS, YFSETQ. Here the CDR3 reads CASRGQPEADTQYF. The CDR3 nucleotides read TGCGCCAGCCGGGGACAGCCTGAAGCAGATACGCAGTATTTT.

In the case of this clonotype: One end of the junction varies from germline; a read error may be responsible. This chain uses TRBV4-1 with TRBJ1-2; D is unclear. The CDR3 covers 13 residues. CDR1 is MGHRA and CDR2 is YSYEKL in the germline V gene. The CDR3 nucleotides read TGCGCCAGCAGCTCACCCTCGGGCTATGACTACACCTTC. This codes for CASSSPSGYDYTF.

The sample holds a few counts of this clonotype. The rearrangement uses TRBV20-1 and TRBJ2-3; 12 nucleotides match TRBD2. Per the germline V gene, CDR1 is DFQATT and CDR2 is SNEGSKA (reference sequence). The CDR3 contains 15 residues. V trimming: 6 bases; J trimming: 0 bases; junction bases outside the gene matches: 4. Written as DNA, the CDR3 is TGCAGTGCAGCAACTAGCGGGGGGAGCACAGATACGCAGTATTTT. This sequence encodes CSAATSGGSTDTQYF.

J is TRBJ1-2 and V is TRBV6-2 or TRBV6-3, with 8 positions matching TRBD1. The germline V gene encodes CDR1 MNHEY and CDR2 SVGEGT. The CDR3 extends over 14 amino acids. V dropped 2 bases and J dropped 3; count of bases not matched to a gene: 2. CDR3 sequence: CASSYGTGDYGYTF. The CDR3 coding sequence is TGTGCCAGCAGTTACGGGACAGGAGACTATGGCTACACCTTC.

This clonotype was counted a few times. Written as DNA, the CDR3 is TGTGCCAGCAGTCTCGACAGGGACGAAGCTTTCTTT. Translating it yields CASSLDRDEAFF. The rearrangement uses TRBV5-6 and TRBJ1-1; TRBD1 aligns across 7 bases. This CDR3 is built from 12 residues. The germline gives CDR1 SGHDT, CDR2 YYEEEE. V dropped 5 bases and J dropped 8; count of bases not matched to a gene: 6.

This clonotype showed up just a few times. V is TRBV12-3 or TRBV12-4 and J is TRBJ2-5; D is possibly TRBD2 (6 bases). With 3 bases removed from V and 5 bases from J, the gap between germline ends came to 13 bases. There are 14 residues in the CDR3. The CDR3 protein is CASSFAGSGETQYF. DNA for the CDR3: TGTGCCAGCAGTTTTGCGGGGAGTGGGGAGACCCAGTACTTC.

This clonotype has just a few counts. A read error may explain this, as a much larger clone is one base away. The rearrangement joins TRBV20-1 to TRBJ2-5; D unresolved. Germline V gene lookup returns CDR1 DFQATT and CDR2 SNEGSKA (reference sequence). V was pared by 3 bases and J by 4 bases, with 9 bases between. There are 12 residues in the CDR3. CDR3: CSARPRAETQYF. CDR3 coding DNA: TGCAGTGCTAGGCCCCGCGCAGAGACCCAGTACTTC.

On this clonotype itself: The conserved phenylalanine or tryptophan is not found at the CDR3 terminus, so this likely reflects a read error. This chain links TRBV7-2 with TRBJ1-2, with 8 positions matching TRBD1. V lost 5 bases, J lost 7 bases, and 12 bases stayed unmatched. CDR3 length equals 15 residues. Germline values: CDR1 SGHTA, CDR2 FQGNSA. In nucleotides, the CDR3 is TGTGCCAGCAGCCGCAACAGGGGGGCGGAATCTGGCTACACCATC. This translates into CASSRNRGAESGYTI.